This section outlines one T cell receptor beta chain sequence together with its context. This specimen belongs to a study of shared clonotypes between healthy human individuals. Germline lookup yields CDR1 SGHNT and CDR2 YYREEE (reference sequence). The CDR3 loop spans 15 amino acids. Between the trimmed V and J ends, which lost 4 bases and 3 bases, there was a span of 17 bases. The repertoire was sequenced with immunoSEQ multiplex PCR; TCRdb's copy has only in-frame clones and lacks some. The sample holds roughly 500,000 clones, 81% seen once. Sequences were obtained from PBMCs. The chain employs TRBV5-4 and TRBJ2-7; D tentatively reads TRBD1 or TRBD2 (6 bases each). This receptor was identified in a woman in her thirties or forties in good health. Some clones in this sample may be carry-over from other donors' samples. This CDR3 is CASSTGGGTYYEQYF. As DNA, the CDR3 is TGTGCCAGCAGCACAGGAGGGGGGACTTACTACGAGCAGTACTTC.